This TCR beta chain originates from a study of blood T cell repertoires in COVID-19. V shed 1 base and J shed 0 bases, with 9 bases lying between them. Germline CDR1 MNHNS, CDR2 SASEGT. The CDR3 consists of 15 residues. Produced via immunoSEQ multiplex PCR; TCRdb's table is partial and in-frame only. Of about 180,000 clones detected, 70% to 90% appear once; the ten largest clones hold under 6%. The sequenced material came from peripheral blood. This receptor was taken from a woman aged 50 to 65 with COVID-19, enrolled during active disease. The chain carries TRBV6-1 and TRBJ1-2; TRBD1 might be the D (6 bases). CDR3 amino acids: CASSEVGGPNYGYTF. CDR3 in DNA: TGTGCCAGCAGTGAAGTAGGGGGACCTAACTATGGCTACACCTTC.